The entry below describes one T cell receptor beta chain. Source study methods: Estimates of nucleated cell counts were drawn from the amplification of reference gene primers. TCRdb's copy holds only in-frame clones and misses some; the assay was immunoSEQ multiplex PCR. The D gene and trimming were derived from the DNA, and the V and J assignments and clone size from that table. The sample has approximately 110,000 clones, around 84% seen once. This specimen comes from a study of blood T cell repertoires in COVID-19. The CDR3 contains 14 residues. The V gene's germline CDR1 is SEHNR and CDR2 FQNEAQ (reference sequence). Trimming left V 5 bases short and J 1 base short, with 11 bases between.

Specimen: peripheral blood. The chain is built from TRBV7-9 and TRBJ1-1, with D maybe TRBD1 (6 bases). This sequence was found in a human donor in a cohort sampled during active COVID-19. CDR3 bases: TGTGCCAGCAGCGCCCAGGGGACGAACACTGAAGCTTTCTTT. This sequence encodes CASSAQGTNTEAFF.